The entry below gives a single T cell receptor beta chain sequence along with its context. Antigen specificity is unknown. The sample comes from a study of cytomegalovirus exposure and HLA in healthy donors. The CDR3 has 15 amino acids. V was shortened by 1 base and J by 3 bases, with 13 bases between the two germline ends. Germline CDR1 is LNHDA and CDR2 is SQIVND (reference sequence). General study results and limits: Apparent HLA restriction characterized most CMV-associated TCR beta chains in a later analysis. The study flagged about 160 TCR beta chains as cytomegalovirus-associated. A later look showed TCR association rates differing by HLA locus, highest for DRB1 and lowest for HLA-C.

Vbeta (60) and Jbeta (13) primers were used in the PCR. Sequenced by immunoSEQ multiplex PCR; TCRdb stores in-frame clones only, minus some. The table has about 150,000 clones, around 82% seen once. The sample consisted of PBMCs. V and J are TRBV19 and TRBJ2-7; D possibly corresponds to TRBD1 (6 bases). The receptor comes from a woman in her 50s in good health and CMV-seropositive. The CDR3 loop reads CASSIGRTAVYEQYF. The CDR3 DNA reads as TGTGCCAGTAGTATAGGTAGGACAGCCGTCTACGAGCAGTACTTC.